A single sample gave rise to the 25 T cell receptor beta chains below, sequenced in a study of shared clonotypes between healthy human individuals (dated by TCRdb to 2018 to 2021). For the CD8 naive samples, CD45RO-negative cells were positively selected for CCR7, yielding a CD45RA+CCR7+ population from which TemRA cells were excluded. Library preparation used the immunoSEQ multiplex PCR assay. TCRdb took this table from immuneACCESS and kept in-frame rearrangements with V and J called. Such tables lack part of the clones; where checked against another copy, unresolved V genes explain under half of the gap, and the rest is unexplained. Here the sample has more than 2 million clones; about 95% occur a single time. The ten largest clones add up to around 1.1% of the sample. The specimen was naive CD8+ T cells sorted from blood. The cell subset or site label, read with the paper, signifies: CD45RA+CCR7+. The receptors originated from a man between 18 and 29 years old in good health.

The chain employs TRBV11-2 and TRBJ2-3, with 9 bases that match TRBD2. Germline-derived CDR1 and CDR2 are SGHAT and FQNNGV. The CDR3 totals 16 residues. J gave up 1 base and V 3 bases, and 5 bases lay outside the gene matches. The CDR3 DNA is TGTGCCAGCAGCTTTTTTGTAGCGGGGGGCACAGATACGCAGTATTTT. Its protein product is CASSFFVAGGTDTQYF.

This rearrangement joins TRBV11-2 to TRBJ2-2; D not resolved. This CDR3 has 16 residues. V was pared by 4 bases and J by 1 base, with 13 bases between. Germline CDR1 SGHAT, CDR2 FQNNGV. DNA of the CDR3: TGTGCCAGCAGCTCCCCCGGGTACTTGAACACCGGGGAGCTGTTTTTT. Its protein is CASSSPGYLNTGELFF.

This clone was counted once. In DNA form, the CDR3 reads TGTGCCAGCAGCTTATATCAGTCGGGTCTCGAGAACACCGGGGAGCTGTTTTTT. Translating it yields CASSLYQSGLENTGELFF. The chain employs TRBV7-8 and TRBJ2-2; D uncertain. V was pared by 2 bases and J by 1 base, with 17 bases between. Germline assignment: CDR1 SGHVS and CDR2 FQNEAQ. This CDR3 is built from 18 residues. Looking up the rest from reference TRBV7-8 and TRBJ2-2 gives the full variable domain: GAGVSQSPRYKVAKRGQDVALRCDPISGHVSLFWYQQALGQGPEFLTYFQNEAQLDKSGLPSDRFFAERPEGSVSTLKIQRTQQEDSAVYLCASSLYQSGLENTGELFFGEGSRLTVL.

The gene calls are TRBV14 and TRBJ1-1; the D gene is possibly TRBD1 (6 bases). The CDR3 is made up of 17 amino acids. Germline V gene lookup returns CDR1 SGHDN and CDR2 FVKESK. With 0 bases removed from V and 4 bases from J, the gap between germline ends came to 18 bases. In DNA form, the CDR3 reads TGTGCCAGCAGCCAAGAAAGGCAGGGGAATAGGGGCACTGAAGCTTTCTTT. Residues: CASSQERQGNRGTEAFF.

Notes on this clone: The same CDR3 is also encoded by other DNA sequences in this sample. V gene TRBV7-9 combines with J gene TRBJ2-2; 10 bases are shared with TRBD1. The junction had 3 bases not matched to a gene; V was cut back by 1 base and J by 4 bases. This CDR3 is 16 amino acids long. Germline V gene sequence: CDR1 SEHNR, CDR2 FQNEAQ (reference sequence). The CDR3 loop is CASSLVGTGATGELFF. CDR3 coding DNA: TGTGCCAGCAGCTTAGTGGGGACAGGGGCCACCGGGGAGCTGTTTTTT.

The rearrangement uses TRBV28 and TRBJ2-7; no definite D call. CDR1 MDHEN and CDR2 SYDVKM come from the germline V gene. V lost 1 base and J 3 bases, leaving 10 bases between the germline ends. The CDR3 sequence is 14 residues long. The CDR3 spells CASSLLGENYEQYF. The CDR3, as DNA: TGTGCCAGCAGTTTATTAGGAGAAAACTACGAGCAGTACTTC.

The chain has TRBV10-3 and TRBJ2-1; D is perhaps TRBD2 (7 bases). CDR1 and CDR2 from the germline V gene are ENHRY and SYGVKD. With 7 bases removed from V and 3 bases from J, the gap between germline ends came to 16 bases. There are 15 residues in the CDR3. This CDR3 is CAITGGQGIYNEQFF. In nucleotides, the CDR3 is TGTGCCATCACGGGGGGTCAGGGGATCTACAATGAGCAGTTCTTC.

The chain has TRBV13 and TRBJ2-7; 7 nucleotides align to TRBD1. This CDR3 spans 14 amino acids. Unmatched junction bases numbered 9, after V lost 5 bases and J lost 5 bases. In germline, CDR1 is PRHDT, CDR2 FYEKMQ (reference sequence). The CDR3 here is CASSLQGVQDEQYF. CDR3 bases: TGTGCCAGCAGCCTCCAGGGGGTCCAAGACGAGCAGTACTTC.

The chain has TRBV4-3 and TRBJ2-1; D gene unclear. CDR1 and CDR2 (germline): LGHNA, YSLEER. The V gene lost 0 bases and the J gene lost 9 bases, with 9 bases spanning the gap. The CDR3 length is 13 residues. In DNA, the CDR3 is TGCGCCAGCAGCCAAGATCGTTTCTTTGAGCAGTTCTTC. This translates into CASSQDRFFEQFF.

The chain uses TRBV29-1 and TRBJ2-5, with D unclear. Germline V gene sequence: CDR1 SQVTM, CDR2 ANQGSEA. The CDR3 contains 13 residues. The V and J ends lost 4 bases and 0 bases respectively, with 9 bases between them. The CDR3, as DNA: TGCAGCGTTGCCCCACACAACCAAGAGACCCAGTACTTC. It translates to CSVAPHNQETQYF.

The rearrangement joins TRBV28 to TRBJ2-5; D is undetermined. The germline gives CDR1 MDHEN, CDR2 SYDVKM. The CDR3 has 14 residues. The V end was cut by 2 bases, the J end by 1 base, with 8 bases between. CDR3 DNA: TGTGCCAGCAGTTTACGGCCGCTCCAAGAGACCCAGTACTTC. Its translation is CASSLRPLQETQYF.

The chain recombines TRBV27 with TRBJ2-2; D remains unclear. The length of the CDR3 is 13 residues. The V gene lost 1 base and the J gene lost 7 bases, with 7 bases spanning the gap. Per germline, CDR1 MNHEY and CDR2 SMNVEV (reference sequence). In nucleotides, the CDR3 is TGTGCCAGCAGTTTATTGGCGCGCGGGGAGCTGTTTTTT. It specifies CASSLLARGELFF.

The chain joins TRBV6-6 to TRBJ2-3, with 8 bases fitting TRBD2. Germline loops: CDR1 MNHNY, CDR2 SVGAGI (reference sequence). This CDR3 is 15 amino acids long. V was clipped by 4 bases and J by 1 base; unmatched bases: 4. The CDR3 here is CASSLAGFGTDTQYF. CDR3 DNA: TGTGCCAGCAGTTTAGCGGGATTTGGCACAGATACGCAGTATTTT.

V and J are TRBV7-9 and TRBJ2-5, with D uncertain. The V end lost 2 bases, the J end lost 5 bases, and 12 bases lay between the germline ends. Germline V gene sequence: CDR1 SEHNR, CDR2 FQNEAQ (reference sequence). The CDR3 is 14 amino acids. CDR3 coding DNA: TGTGCCAGCAGCTTAATAACCCGAGGCGAGACCCAGTACTTC. This sequence encodes CASSLITRGETQYF.

The V and J genes are TRBV7-9 and TRBJ2-1; TRBD1 matches 7 bases. The germline V gene has CDR1 SEHNR and CDR2 FQNEAQ (reference sequence). CDR3 length: 14 residues. J gave up 6 bases and V 5 bases, and 7 bases lay outside the gene matches. CDR3 sequence (DNA): TGTGCCAGCAGCGAAACAGGGGCCGCCAATGAGCAGTTCTTC. Amino acid sequence: CASSETGAANEQFF. Looking up the rest from reference TRBV7-9 and TRBJ2-1 gives the full variable domain: DTGVSQNPRHKITKRGQNVTFRCDPISEHNRLYWYRQTLGQGPEFLTYFQNEAQLEKSRLLSDRFSAERPKGSFSTLEIQRTEQGDSAMYLCASSETGAANEQFFGPGTRLTVL.

This rearrangement joins TRBV25-1 to TRBJ1-5; a possible D gene is TRBD1 (6 bases). The V end lost 6 bases, the J end lost 3 bases, and 9 bases lay between the germline ends. Germline V gene data show CDR1 as MGHDK and CDR2 as SYGVNS. The CDR3 is 13 amino acids. This CDR3 reads CASSGTPNQPQHF. The CDR3 bases are TGTGCCAGCAGCGGGACACCCAATCAGCCCCAGCATTTT.

The genes are TRBV29-1 and TRBJ1-2; D is unclear. The CDR3 covers 13 residues. Trimming took off 0 bases at V and 4 bases at J, with 9 bases between the two ends. Germline CDR1 reads SQVTM; CDR2 reads ANQGSEA. The CDR3 sequence: CSVEEADIYGYTF. CDR3 in DNA: TGCAGCGTTGAAGAGGCAGACATCTATGGCTACACCTTC.

The chain employs TRBV10-3 and TRBJ2-7; D is possibly TRBD1 (5 bases). The CDR3 spans 15 residues. Per germline, CDR1 ENHRY and CDR2 SYGVKD. Trimming took 4 bases from V and 1 from J, leaving 14 bases between them. The CDR3 protein is CAISGGQESSYEQYF. CDR3 nucleotides: TGTGCCATCAGTGGGGGCCAGGAGAGTTCCTACGAGCAGTACTTC.

The chain is built from TRBV7-6 and TRBJ1-1; D unresolved. CDR3 size: 14 residues. Germline-derived CDR1 and CDR2 are SGHVS and FNYEAQ. Trimming shortened V by 5 bases and J by 3 bases, and 13 bases separated the two germline ends. This CDR3 reads CASSTAGGDTEAFF. The CDR3, as DNA: TGTGCCAGCAGCACGGCAGGCGGTGACACTGAAGCTTTCTTT.

As for this clone: Other DNA variants within this sample encode the same CDR3. The rearrangement links TRBV30 to TRBJ2-1; D gene uncertain. Germline values: CDR1 GTSNPN, CDR2 SVGIG (reference sequence). The CDR3 runs 13 residues. V was clipped by 0 bases and J by 4 bases, with 7 bases between them. CDR3 coding DNA: TGTGCCTGGAGTGTACTTAGGTACAATGAGCAGTTCTTC. This translates into CAWSVLRYNEQFF.

The chain uses TRBV7-2 and TRBJ2-2; 8 bases map to TRBD2. Looked up from germline, CDR1 is SGHTA and CDR2 is FQGNSA. The CDR3 sequence is 16 residues long. V was pared by 1 base and J by 7 bases, with 8 bases of the junction left unmatched. The CDR3 loop is CASSLVAGGEDGELFF. The CDR3 region has the DNA TGTGCCAGCAGCTTAGTTGCGGGGGGAGAGGACGGGGAGCTGTTTTTT.

The rearrangement links TRBV4-3 to TRBJ2-1; the D gene is possibly TRBD2 (6 bases). Per germline, CDR1 LGHNA and CDR2 YSLEER. The length of the CDR3 is 18 residues. V was shortened by 0 bases and J by 4 bases, with 19 bases between the two germline ends. The CDR3 reads CASSQDPSGAEGYNEQFF. CDR3 nucleotides: TGCGCCAGCAGCCAAGACCCCTCGGGAGCGGAGGGGTACAATGAGCAGTTCTTC.

CDR3 nucleotides: TGTGCCAGCAGCTTGATCGGCCTGAGCTCCTACGAGCAGTACTTC. This codes for CASSLIGLSSYEQYF. The rearrangement joins TRBV5-8 to TRBJ2-7, with D unclear. Per the germline V gene, CDR1 is SGHTS and CDR2 is YDEGEE. Trimming took 1 base from V and 0 from J, leaving 11 bases between them. The CDR3 covers 15 residues.

J is TRBJ2-1 and V is TRBV10-2; D may be TRBD1 (6 bases). Trimming pared 3 bases from V and 4 bases from J, leaving 13 bases between. The CDR3 has 15 amino acids. Per germline, CDR1 WSHSY and CDR2 SAAADI. CDR3 sequence: CASSELGANYNEQFF. Here the CDR3 DNA reads TGCGCCAGCAGTGAACTGGGGGCTAATTACAATGAGCAGTTCTTC.

Remarks on this clone: Other DNA sequences in the same sample also yield this CDR3. The chain employs TRBV2 and TRBJ1-2; possible D gene TRBD1, 5 bases. V gave up 1 base and J gave up 2 bases, with 8 bases separating them. Germline assignment: CDR1 SNHLY and CDR2 FYNNEI. This CDR3 is built from 14 residues. CDR3 protein: CASSEGDGNYGYTF. For the CDR3, the DNA is TGTGCCAGCAGTGAAGGGGACGGGAACTATGGCTACACCTTC.